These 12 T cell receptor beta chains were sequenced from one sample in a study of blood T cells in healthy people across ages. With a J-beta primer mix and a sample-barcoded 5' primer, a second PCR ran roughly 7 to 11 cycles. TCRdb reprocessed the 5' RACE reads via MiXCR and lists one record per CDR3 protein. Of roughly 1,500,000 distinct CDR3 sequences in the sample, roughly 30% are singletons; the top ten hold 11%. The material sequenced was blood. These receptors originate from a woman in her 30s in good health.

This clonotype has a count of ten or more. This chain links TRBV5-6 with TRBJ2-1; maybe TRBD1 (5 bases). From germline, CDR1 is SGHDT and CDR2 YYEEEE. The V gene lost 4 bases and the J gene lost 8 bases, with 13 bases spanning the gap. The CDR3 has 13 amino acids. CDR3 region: CASSTDRHDEQFF. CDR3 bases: TGTGCCAGCAGCACCGACAGACACGATGAGCAGTTCTTC.

The CDR3 is CATRYGPTTEAFF. The CDR3 coding sequence is TGCGCCACCCGGTATGGGCCGACCACTGAAGCTTTCTTT. The chain is built from TRBV5-1 and TRBJ1-1; unclear D gene. The CDR3 is 13 amino acids. CDR1 is SGHRS, CDR2 YFSETQ, per germline. The ends were cut back, 9 bases at V and 4 bases at J, with 16 bases in the middle.

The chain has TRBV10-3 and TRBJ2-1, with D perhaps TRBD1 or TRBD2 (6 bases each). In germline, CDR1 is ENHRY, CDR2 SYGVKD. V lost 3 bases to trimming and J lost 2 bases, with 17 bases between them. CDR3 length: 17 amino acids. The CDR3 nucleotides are TGTGCCATCAGTGATAATAGGGGGGCTAGCGCCTACAATGAGCAGTTCTTC. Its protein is CAISDNRGASAYNEQFF.

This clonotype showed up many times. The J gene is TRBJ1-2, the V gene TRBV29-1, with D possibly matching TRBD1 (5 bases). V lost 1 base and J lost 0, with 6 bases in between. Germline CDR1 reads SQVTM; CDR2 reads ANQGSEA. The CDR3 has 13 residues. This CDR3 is CSVEGGANYGYTF. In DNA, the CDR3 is TGCAGCGTTGAAGGGGGGGCTAACTATGGCTACACCTTC.

The CDR3 nucleotides are TGTGCCAGCAACCTGGGGGGACTAAGCACAGATACGCAGTATTTT. It encodes CASNLGGLSTDTQYF. The V gene is TRBV28, the J gene TRBJ2-3, with 7 bases fitting TRBD2. Germline assignment: CDR1 MDHEN and CDR2 SYDVKM. V trimming: 7 bases; J trimming: 0 bases; junction bases outside the gene matches: 7. This CDR3 comprises 15 residues. The variable domain in full, with the rest retrieved from reference TRBV28 and TRBJ2-3, is DVKVTQSSRYLVKRTGEKVFLECVQDMDHENMFWYRQDPGLGLRLIYFSYDVKMKEKGDIPEGYSVSREKKERFSLILESASTNQTSMYLCASNLGGLSTDTQYFGPGTRLTVL.

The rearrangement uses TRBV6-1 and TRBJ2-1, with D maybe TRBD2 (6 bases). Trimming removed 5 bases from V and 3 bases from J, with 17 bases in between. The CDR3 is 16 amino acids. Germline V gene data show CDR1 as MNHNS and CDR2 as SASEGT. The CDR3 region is CASSSGGAYRYNEQFF. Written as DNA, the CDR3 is TGTGCCAGCAGTTCCGGCGGGGCCTACCGCTACAATGAGCAGTTCTTC.

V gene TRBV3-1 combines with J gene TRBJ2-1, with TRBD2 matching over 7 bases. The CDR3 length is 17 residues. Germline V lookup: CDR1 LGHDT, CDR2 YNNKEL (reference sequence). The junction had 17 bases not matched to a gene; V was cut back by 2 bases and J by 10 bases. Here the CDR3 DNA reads TGTGCCAGCAGCCAACTCCCCGGGGACTACAACAGACGGGAGCAGTTCTTC. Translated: CASSQLPGDYNRREQFF.

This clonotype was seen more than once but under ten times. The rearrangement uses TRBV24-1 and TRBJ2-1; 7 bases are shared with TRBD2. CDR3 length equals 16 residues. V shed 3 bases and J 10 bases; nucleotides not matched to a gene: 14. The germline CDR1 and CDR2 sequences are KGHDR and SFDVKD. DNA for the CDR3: TGTGCCACCAGTGATCAAAGCGGGGCGTTCTTCTGGGAGCAGTTCTTC. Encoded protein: CATSDQSGAFFWEQFF.

CDR3 sequence: CASSQEGGGVTKNIQYF. In nucleotides, the CDR3 is TGTGCCAGCAGCCAAGAGGGCGGAGGGGTAACCAAAAACATTCAGTACTTC. This rearrangement joins TRBV27 to TRBJ2-4, with a tentative D call TRBD2 (6 bases). Trimming pared 6 bases from V and 2 bases from J, leaving 20 bases between. Germline V gene lookup returns CDR1 MNHEY and CDR2 SMNVEV (reference sequence). This CDR3 has 17 amino acids.

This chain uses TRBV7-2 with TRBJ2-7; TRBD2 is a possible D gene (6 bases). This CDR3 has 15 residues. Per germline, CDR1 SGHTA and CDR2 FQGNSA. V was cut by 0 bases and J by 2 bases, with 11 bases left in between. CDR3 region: CASSLAGQRAYEQYF. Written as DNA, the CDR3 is TGTGCCAGCAGCTTAGCGGGCCAGCGGGCCTACGAGCAGTACTTC.

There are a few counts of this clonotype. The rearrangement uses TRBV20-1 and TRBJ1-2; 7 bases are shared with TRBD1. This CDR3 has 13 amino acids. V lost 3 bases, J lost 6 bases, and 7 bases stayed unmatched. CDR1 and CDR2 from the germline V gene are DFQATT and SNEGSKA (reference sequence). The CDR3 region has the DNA TGCAGTGCTAGCGACAGGGCGTTAGATGGCTACACCTTC. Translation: CSASDRALDGYTF.

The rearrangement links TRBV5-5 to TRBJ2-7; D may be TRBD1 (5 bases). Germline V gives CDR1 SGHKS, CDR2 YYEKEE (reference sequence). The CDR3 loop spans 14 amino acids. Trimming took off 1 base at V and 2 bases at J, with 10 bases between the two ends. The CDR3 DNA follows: TGTGCCAGCAGCTTGAAGGGCAGGGCCTACGAGCAGTACTTC. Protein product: CASSLKGRAYEQYF.